In its sample, the clone carrying this TCR beta chain was seen a few times. Germline is not matched at one junction end, which may reflect a read error. The CDR3 spans 12 residues. Germline-derived CDR1 and CDR2 are SGHRS and YFSETQ. This entry is derived from a study of cytomegalovirus exposure and HLA in healthy donors. Study background: Inside one of the first data releases sat roughly 80 million unique TCRs taken from HLA-typed donors.

The primer mix had 60 Vbeta and 13 Jbeta primers. Here immunoSEQ multiplex PCR was the method, and the copy in TCRdb shows in-frame clones only, minus some. The sample holds about 130,000 clones; roughly four fifths are singletons and the top ten take over 1%. Sequencing input: PBMCs. The V and J genes are TRBV5-1 and TRBJ1-4; 12 bases agree with TRBD1. The TCR comes from a boy aged 5 to 17 in good health and CMV-seronegative. The CDR3 DNA sequence: TGCGCCAGCAGCCCGGAGGGACAGGGGGCCCTGTTT. This codes for CASSPEGQGALF.